This T cell receptor (beta chain) was documented in a study of human T cells and chemical hapten exposure. Overall study: Patients, mostly women, had alopecia areata, alopecia totalis or alopecia universalis. How much TCR each sample yielded varied, mostly because pooled library volumes differed slightly.

One entry per CDR3 protein, called by TCRdb with MiXCR from the RACE reads. The data hold about 260,000 distinct CDR3 sequences, with 8.6% observed a single time. The time point is: pre-sensitization, week 0. Treatment denoted: therapeutic diphenylcyclopropenone sensitization with weekly scalp DPC. Unfractionated whole blood served as the source for total RNA extraction. Findings and limits, study-wide: Following DPC sensitization, TCRs present above 1 in 1000 frequency showed no change.

V was trimmed by 2 bases and J by 9 bases, leaving 14 bases between them. The CDR3 loop spans 14 amino acids. Per germline, CDR1 MNHEY and CDR2 SVGEGT. This clonotype was picked up a small number of times. Its antigen is still unknown. This chain links TRBV6-2 or TRBV6-3 with TRBJ2-1; D is possibly TRBD2 (5 bases). Sequences were derived from whole blood, sampled in connection with sensitization to the hapten diphenylcyclopropenone (DPC). The source of this sequence is a woman between 35 and 50 years old with alopecia areata. Some clones in this sample may be carry-over from other donors' samples. The CDR3 sequence is CASSYVRGYGEQFF. The CDR3 bases are TGTGCCAGCAGTTACGTTCGCGGGTACGGTGAGCAGTTCTTC.